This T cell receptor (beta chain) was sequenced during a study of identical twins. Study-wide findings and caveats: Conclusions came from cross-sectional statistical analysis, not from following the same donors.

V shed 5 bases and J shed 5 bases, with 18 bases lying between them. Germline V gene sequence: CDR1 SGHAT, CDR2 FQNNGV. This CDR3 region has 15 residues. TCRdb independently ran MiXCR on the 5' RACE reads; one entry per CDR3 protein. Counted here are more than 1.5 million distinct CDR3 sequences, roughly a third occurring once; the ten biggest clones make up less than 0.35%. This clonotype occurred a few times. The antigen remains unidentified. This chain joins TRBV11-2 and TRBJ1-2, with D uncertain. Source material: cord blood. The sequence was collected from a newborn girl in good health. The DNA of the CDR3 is TGTGCCAGCAGCACCACAAGATCAGAGCAGTATGGCTACACCTTC. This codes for CASSTTRSEQYGYTF.